This TCR beta chain was identified in a study of shared T cell receptors in the human thymus. TCRdb's table, derived via immunoSEQ multiplex PCR, lists solely in-frame clones and lacks some. The profile shows over 450,000 clones, about 80% of them singletons. The CDR3 is made up of 15 amino acids. Looked up from germline, CDR1 is SGHRS and CDR2 is YFSETQ. Trimming stripped 4 bases from V and 2 bases from J, with 16 bases between. These sequences were also reported in another study, on human thymus T cells. From that study: Donors consisted of healthy Finnish infants (having corrective surgery for congenital heart defects). Thymus specimens were resections from corrective heart surgery. Within thymic and blood repertoires, V and J gene usage appeared to be biased. Among unrelated individuals, related research reported thymic repertoires that overlapped highly.

The receptor comes from a boy under two years old with a congenital heart defect. The chain recombines TRBV5-1 with TRBJ2-7, with a possible D match to TRBD2 (6 bases). The material sequenced was thymocytes. CDR3 sequence (DNA): TGCGCCAGCAGCAAGATGGGGGGACCACCCTACGAGCAGTACTTC. Its protein is CASSKMGGPPYEQYF.